The text below deals with one TCR beta chain. This sample is part of a study of blood T cell repertoires in COVID-19. Study background: Sources were T cells, B-cell-depleted T cells, or PBMCs; the material itself was cDNA or gDNA.

J gave up 5 bases and V 5 bases, and 13 bases lay outside the gene matches. Germline values: CDR1 SGHTA, CDR2 FQGNSA. There are 16 residues in the CDR3. This table comes from immunoSEQ multiplex PCR, and its TCRdb copy is limited to in-frame clones, with some not included. This table holds some 180,000 clones, around 90% found once. The sequenced sample consisted of peripheral blood. This receptor was obtained from a woman of 80 years or more with COVID-19, enrolled during active disease. The gene calls are TRBV7-2 and TRBJ2-7, with TRBD1 identical over 9 bases. The CDR3 loop reads CASSILQGARPHEQYF. The CDR3 bases are TGTGCCAGCAGCATCCTACAGGGGGCGCGTCCCCACGAGCAGTACTTC.